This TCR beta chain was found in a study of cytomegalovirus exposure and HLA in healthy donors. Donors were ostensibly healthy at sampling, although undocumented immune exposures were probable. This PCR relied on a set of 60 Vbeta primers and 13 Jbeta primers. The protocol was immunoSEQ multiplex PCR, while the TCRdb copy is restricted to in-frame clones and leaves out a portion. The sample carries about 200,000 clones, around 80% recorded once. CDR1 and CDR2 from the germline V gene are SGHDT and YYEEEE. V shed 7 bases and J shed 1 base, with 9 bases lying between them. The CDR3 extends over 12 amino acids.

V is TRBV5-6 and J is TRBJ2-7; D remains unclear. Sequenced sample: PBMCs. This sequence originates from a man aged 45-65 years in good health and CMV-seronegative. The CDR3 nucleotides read TGTGCCAGCCAGGCTACGTCCTACGAGCAGTACTTC. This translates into CASQATSYEQYF.